This passage covers 8 T cell receptor beta chains from one sample sequenced in a study of blood T cell repertoires in COVID-19. Clones were read by immunoSEQ multiplex PCR, and TCRdb kept only the in-frame ones, dropping some. The table lists around 300,000 clones, 75% to 90% of them singletons. Sequencing was done on a sample of PBMCs or T cells enriched from blood (not recorded which). The origin of the receptors is a woman aged 50 to 60 who had recovered from COVID-19.

The chain recombines TRBV18 with TRBJ2-7, with 8 bases that match TRBD1. Germline CDR1 reads KGHSH; CDR2 reads LQKENI. The CDR3 spans 13 residues. J was trimmed by 4 bases and V by 4 bases; bases with no gene match: 3. The CDR3 here is CASSRDRIYEQYF. In nucleotides, the CDR3 is TGTGCCAGCTCACGGGACAGGATTTACGAGCAGTACTTC.

The chain has TRBV6-1 and TRBJ1-4; possible D gene TRBD1, 5 bases. V was shortened by 0 bases and J by 5 bases, with 10 bases between the two germline ends. The CDR3 is 15 residues long. Germline lookup yields CDR1 MNHNS and CDR2 SASEGT. This CDR3 reads CASSEAHGGNEKLFF. The CDR3 DNA reads as TGTGCCAGCAGTGAAGCGCACGGGGGGAATGAAAAACTGTTTTTT.

The chain links TRBV13 to TRBJ2-3; 7 bases fit TRBD2. The CDR3 is 17 amino acids. Germline trimming cut 4 bases from V and 0 bases from J; bases unmatched to any gene: 10. Per germline, CDR1 PRHDT and CDR2 FYEKMQ (reference sequence). CDR3 nucleotides: TGTGCCAGCAGCTACCGACCAGCGGGAACTAGCACAGATACGCAGTATTTT. Its protein is CASSYRPAGTSTDTQYF.

The chain has TRBV11-2 and TRBJ2-5, with 9 bases identical to TRBD2. The CDR3 consists of 15 residues. The trim removed 2 bases at V and 5 bases at J, leaving 6 bases unmatched. The germline CDR1 and CDR2 sequences are SGHAT and FQNNGV. CDR3 sequence reads: CASSLNNLAGETQYF. In nucleotides, the CDR3 is TGTGCCAGCAGCTTAAATAATCTAGCGGGGGAGACCCAGTACTTC.

This chain joins TRBV24-1 and TRBJ1-2; 8 positions match TRBD1. The CDR3 totals 14 residues. The germline V gene encodes CDR1 KGHDR and CDR2 SFDVKD. Losses at the gene ends were 4 bases for V and 5 bases for J; bases not matched to a gene: 5. The chain's CDR3 is CATSDRQGLYGYTF. In DNA form, the CDR3 reads TGTGCCACCAGTGACCGACAGGGGCTATATGGCTACACCTTC.

This chain connects TRBV3-1 (or the pseudogene TRBV3-2) to TRBJ2-6; D might be TRBD2 (6 bases). Trimming pared 4 bases from V and 1 base from J, leaving 8 bases between. There are 15 residues in the CDR3. Germline values: CDR1 LGHDT, CDR2 YNNKEL (reference sequence). CDR3 sequence: CASSPGLSGANVLTF. The CDR3 nucleotides read TGTGCCAGCAGCCCGGGACTGTCTGGGGCCAACGTCCTGACTTTC.

At least ten counts were recorded for this clone. The gene calls are TRBV4-2 and TRBJ1-5; possibly TRBD1 for D (5 bases). The germline V and J ends were trimmed by 1 base and 7 bases, with 11 bases remaining between them. The CDR3 is made up of 14 amino acids. CDR1 and CDR2 (germline): LGHNA, YNFKEQ. The CDR3 nucleotides read TGTGCCAGCAGCCAAGGGGTGGAGGGGCAGCCCCAGCATTTT. Translating gives CASSQGVEGQPQHF.

This clone was picked up one time. V and J are TRBV15 and TRBJ2-7; 7 bases map to TRBD2. In germline, CDR1 is LNHNV, CDR2 YYDKDF (reference sequence). The length of the CDR3 is 14 residues. The V gene end was trimmed by 0 bases and the J gene end by 5 bases; junction bases not matched to a gene: 4. As DNA, the CDR3 is TGTGCCACCAGCAGAGATCTGGGAGGGGACGAGCAGTACTTC. Protein: CATSRDLGGDEQYF.